These T cell receptor beta chains were read from a single sample in a study of Graves' ophthalmopathy and Graves' hyperthyroidism. In TCRdb, the multiplex PCR reads were re-called with MiXCR into one record per CDR3 protein. Of about 240,000 distinct CDR3 sequences listed, around 50% were seen once; the top ten hold more than 45%. Sequenced sample: peripheral blood. The receptors were gathered from an adult man with Graves' ophthalmopathy. CDR3s include the opening cysteine and the closing phenylalanine or tryptophan. The D gene is left open where the match is weak. Size is stated for part of the rows, as once, few or many counts, or as a class when the clone is expanded.

CDR3: CSVFLTNPYEQYF
DNA: TGCAGCGTTTTCTTGACTAACCCCTACGAGCAGTACTTC
V: TRBV29-1
D: .
size: .
J: TRBJ2-7
length: 13

CDR3: CASSHRGPYEQYF
DNA: TGTGCCAGCAGCCACCGAGGCCCCTACGAGCAGTACTTC
V: TRBV12-3/TRBV12-4
D: .
size: .
J: TRBJ2-7
length: 13

CDR3: CASSRGQRNTEAFF
DNA: TGTGCCAGCAGCCGCGGACAGAGGAACACTGAAGCTTTCTTT
V: TRBV9
D: .
size: few
J: TRBJ1-1
length: 14

CDR3: CASSYRISTEAFF
DNA: TGTGCCAGCAGTTATCGGATATCCACTGAAGCTTTCTTT
V: TRBV6-5
D: .
size: few
J: TRBJ1-1
length: 13

CDR3: CASSPGSGANVLTF
DNA: TGTGCCAGCTCACCGGGCTCTGGGGCCAACGTCCTGACTTTC
V: TRBV18
D: .
size: .
J: TRBJ2-6
length: 14

CDR3: CASSTERRNEQYF
DNA: TGTGCCAGCAGTACAGAGCGGAGGAACGAGCAGTACTTC
V: TRBV27
D: .
size: few
J: TRBJ2-7
length: 13

CDR3: CASSRDRSLHEQYF
DNA: TGTGCCAGCAGCCGGGACAGGTCCCTTCACGAGCAGTACTTC
V: TRBV9
D: TRBD1
size: .
J: TRBJ2-7
length: 14

CDR3: CASSESGTLNEKLFF
DNA: TGCGCCAGCAGTGAGTCGGGGACTCTTAATGAAAAACTGTTTTTT
V: TRBV10-2
D: .
size: .
J: TRBJ1-4
length: 15

CDR3: CASILPGLENEKLFF
DNA: TGTGCCAGCATTCTTCCGGGTCTCGAGAATGAAAAACTGTTTTTT
V: TRBV12-3/TRBV12-4
D: .
size: few
J: TRBJ1-4
length: 15

CDR3: CASSLQRGGSYEQYF
DNA: TGTGCCAGCAGCCTGCAGCGGGGGGGCTCCTACGAGCAGTACTTC
V: TRBV7-3
D: TRBD2
size: few
J: TRBJ2-7
length: 15

CDR3: CASSQVSYKMNTEAFF
DNA: TGCGCCAGCAGCCAAGTTTCTTATAAGATGAACACTGAAGCTTTCTTT
V: TRBV4-1
D: .
size: .
J: TRBJ1-1
length: 16